What follows are 18 T cell receptor beta chains derived from one specimen sequenced in a study of blood T cell repertoires in COVID-19 (dated by TCRdb to about 2020). The library was generated by the immunoSEQ multiplex PCR assay. In TCRdb, the immuneACCESS table is reduced to in-frame sequences with V and J assigned. These tables do not hold every clone; where another copy was compared, an unresolved V gene accounts for under half, and the others remain unexplained. Here the sample has 150,000 to 200,000 clones; 88% occur a single time. The ten largest clones take up under 30% of the sample. Material: peripheral blood. These receptor sequences come from a man in his 60s with acute or convalescent COVID-19.

The chain is built from TRBV7-9 and TRBJ2-1, with 13 bases lining up with TRBD2. The V segment lost 3 bases and the J segment 4 bases; nucleotides outside the gene matches: 0. Germline CDR1 and CDR2: SEHNR and FQNEAQ (reference sequence). There are 15 residues in the CDR3. CDR3: CASSLTSGRYNEQFF. The CDR3 DNA sequence: TGTGCCAGCAGCTTGACTAGCGGGAGGTACAATGAGCAGTTCTTC.

The V gene is TRBV5-1, the J gene TRBJ1-1; D gene ambiguous. Trimming removed 2 bases from V and 1 base from J, with 9 bases in between. The V gene's germline CDR1 is SGHRS and CDR2 YFSETQ. This CDR3 region has 14 residues. The CDR3 here is CASSFNPGNTEAFF. CDR3 DNA: TGCGCCAGCAGCTTTAATCCAGGGAACACTGAAGCTTTCTTT.

The chain joins TRBV24-1 to TRBJ2-7, with a possible D match to TRBD1 (6 bases). The V gene's germline CDR1 is KGHDR and CDR2 SFDVKD. The CDR3 length is 14 residues. Trimming took 5 bases from V and 6 from J, leaving 16 bases between them. This CDR3 is CATSGTGYVGEQYF. CDR3 sequence (DNA): TGTGCCACCAGTGGAACAGGGTACGTGGGCGAGCAGTACTTC.

V gene TRBV20-1 combines with J gene TRBJ2-7; TRBD2 matches at 7 bases. Per germline, CDR1 DFQATT and CDR2 SNEGSKA (reference sequence). The CDR3 has 13 amino acids. The junction had 4 bases not matched to a gene; V was cut back by 3 bases and J by 2 bases. CDR3 in DNA: TGCAGTGCTAGTCTGGCGGGAGCCTACGAGCAGTACTTC. This encodes CSASLAGAYEQYF.

The V gene is TRBV6-5, the J gene TRBJ1-5; 9 positions agree with TRBD1. This CDR3 spans 13 amino acids. The trim removed 4 bases at V and 7 bases at J, leaving 2 bases unmatched. Looked up from germline, CDR1 is MNHEY and CDR2 is SVGAGI. CDR3 sequence reads: CASSWDRDQPQHF. The CDR3 nucleotides read TGTGCCAGCAGTTGGGACAGGGACCAGCCCCAGCATTTT.

The V call is TRBV3-1 (or the pseudogene TRBV3-2), the J call TRBJ1-5, with a possible D match to TRBD1 (5 bases). Germline lookup yields CDR1 LGHDT and CDR2 YNNKEL (reference sequence). V gave up 2 bases and J gave up 2 bases, with 7 bases separating them. CDR3 length equals 14 residues. The CDR3 reads CASSQQGGNQPQHF. For the CDR3, the DNA is TGTGCCAGCAGCCAACAGGGTGGCAATCAGCCCCAGCATTTT.

V and J are TRBV19 and TRBJ1-1; D possibly corresponds to TRBD1 (6 bases). This CDR3 has 14 amino acids. Germline V gives CDR1 LNHDA, CDR2 SQIVND (reference sequence). Trimming removed 7 bases from V and 3 bases from J, with 15 bases in between. The CDR3 sequence: CASTLGRGYTEAFF. The CDR3 nucleotides read TGTGCCAGTACCCTCGGGAGGGGGTACACTGAAGCTTTCTTT.

The chain uses TRBV29-1 and TRBJ1-2, with D hard to call. Germline assignment: CDR1 SQVTM and CDR2 ANQGSEA. The CDR3 totals 13 residues. Trimming pared 0 bases from V and 6 bases from J, leaving 11 bases between. CDR3 sequence: CSVEDRNVDGYTF. The CDR3 nucleotides are TGCAGCGTTGAAGACAGGAATGTTGATGGCTACACCTTC.

This clone occurred once. The rearrangement uses TRBV11-1 and TRBJ2-1; 10 bases align to TRBD2. The V gene's germline CDR1 is SGHAT and CDR2 FQDESV (reference sequence). V dropped 2 bases and J dropped 3; count of bases not matched to a gene: 4. The CDR3 is 16 amino acids. The CDR3 coding sequence is TGTGCCAGCAGCTTAAAGCTAGCGGGGGACTACAATGAGCAGTTCTTC. Its translation: CASSLKLAGDYNEQFF.

The chain is built from TRBV10-3 and TRBJ1-2; weak D call: TRBD1 (6 bases). Trimming cost V 3 bases and J 6 bases, with 14 bases left between them. This CDR3 contains 14 residues. CDR1 and CDR2 (germline): ENHRY, SYGVKD. The DNA of the CDR3 is TGTGCCATCAGTGAATCGGGGGGGCAGAATGGCTACACCTTC. The encoded protein is CAISESGGQNGYTF.

This chain links TRBV6-1 with TRBJ2-5; possibly TRBD2 for D (6 bases). This CDR3 spans 15 amino acids. V gave up 2 bases and J gave up 5 bases, with 15 bases separating them. Germline CDR1 is MNHNS and CDR2 is SASEGT. The chain's CDR3 is CASSESASRGETQYF. CDR3 nucleotides: TGTGCCAGCAGTGAATCTGCGTCCCGGGGGGAGACCCAGTACTTC.

The rearrangement links TRBV9 to TRBJ1-2; D perhaps matches TRBD1 (5 bases). Trimming cost V 0 bases and J 4 bases, with 13 bases left between them. This CDR3 has 15 amino acids. The V gene's germline CDR1 is SGDLS and CDR2 YYNGEE. The CDR3 loop is CASSVVAGQGYGYTF. CDR3 nucleotides: TGTGCCAGCAGCGTAGTGGCAGGGCAAGGCTATGGCTACACCTTC.

The gene calls are TRBV5-1 and TRBJ2-6; 7 nucleotides agree with TRBD1. CDR1 is SGHRS and CDR2 is YFSETQ in the germline V gene. The CDR3 consists of 16 residues. V lost 0 bases to trimming and J lost 4 bases; unmatched junction nucleotides: 4. The CDR3 DNA reads as TGCGCCAGCAGCTTGGGACAGGGTGCCGGGGCCAACGTCCTGACTTTC. Protein sequence: CASSLGQGAGANVLTF.

The chain is built from TRBV6-5 and TRBJ1-1; D possibly corresponds to TRBD1 (6 bases). The CDR3 is 15 amino acids. CDR1 is MNHEY, CDR2 SVGAGI, per germline. V lost 0 bases to trimming and J lost 0 bases, with 8 bases between them. The chain's CDR3 is CASSYSEGVNTEAFF. The CDR3 DNA sequence: TGTGCCAGCAGTTACTCAGAGGGGGTGAACACTGAAGCTTTCTTT.

CDR3 region: CASSEEARTWGPNIQYF. As DNA, the CDR3 is TGTGCCAGCAGTGAAGAAGCCCGCACCTGGGGGCCAAACATTCAGTACTTC. This chain joins TRBV6-1 and TRBJ2-4; perhaps TRBD1 as D (6 bases). Germline V CDR1 and CDR2: MNHNS, SASEGT. Deletions cut 1 base from V and 6 bases from J, with 19 bases between. The CDR3 is 17 residues long.

V and J are TRBV9 and TRBJ1-6, with TRBD1 as a possible D gene (6 bases). The germline CDR1 and CDR2 sequences are SGDLS and YYNGEE. CDR3 length: 15 amino acids. The V end lost 0 bases, the J end lost 10 bases, and 14 bases lay between the germline ends. The CDR3, as DNA: TGTGCCAGCAGCGTAGTAGCAGGGGCGAGCTCACCCCTCCACTTT. Its protein product is CASSVVAGASSPLHF.

This rearrangement joins TRBV11-2 to TRBJ1-3; 8 bases align to TRBD1. J was trimmed by 2 bases and V by 7 bases; bases with no gene match: 10. This CDR3 comprises 16 residues. Germline CDR1 SGHAT, CDR2 FQNNGV. The CDR3 DNA follows: TGTGCCAGCACCCTCGTCCGGACAGGGCCTGGAAACACCATATATTTT. Protein sequence: CASTLVRTGPGNTIYF.

This sequence joins TRBV6-6 and TRBJ2-1; no clear D gene. The CDR3 runs to 15 residues. In germline, CDR1 is MNHNY, CDR2 SVGAGI (reference sequence). V was shortened by 5 bases and J by 0 bases, with 11 bases between the two germline ends. For the CDR3, the DNA is TGTGCCAGCAGTCCCTTACACCCCTCCTACAATGAGCAGTTCTTC. Translated, it gives CASSPLHPSYNEQFF.